This TCR beta chain derives from a study of T cells after yellow fever vaccination. Via MiXCR, TCRdb re-called the 5' RACE reads, giving one row per CDR3 protein. The data contain hundreds of thousands of distinct CDR3 sequences, about 3.5% of them singletons. Germline CDR1 reads SGHNT; CDR2 reads YENEEA. With 0 bases removed from V and 3 bases from J, the gap between germline ends came to 15 bases. This CDR3 contains 17 residues. Sequencing was performed on PBMCs, taken on the day of the yellow fever booster vaccination. This chain links TRBV11-3 with TRBJ2-1, with a tentative D call TRBD1 (6 bases). The clonotype originates from a man between 18 and 29 years old who received the YFV17D yellow fever vaccine. CDR3 coding DNA: TGTGCCAGCAGCTTAGATTCCTCCGACAGGAACTACAATGAGCAGTTCTTC. Translated, it gives CASSLDSSDRNYNEQFF.